Reported below is one T cell receptor (beta chain). The antigen remains unidentified. The entry originates in a study of early stage breast cancer tumors. At the level of the study: The ER+/PR+/HER2- tumors included 7 or 8 ductal and a handful of lobular carcinomas.

Germline CDR1 SGHAT, CDR2 FQNNGV. CDR3 length equals 17 residues. Losses at the gene ends were 3 bases for V and 0 bases for J; bases not matched to a gene: 8. Profiling relied on immunoSEQ multiplex PCR, and the TCRdb table lists in-frame clones only, not all of them. The sample yields roughly 60,000 clones, 65% to 80% seen once. Study-level findings and limits: Functional markers like CD4, CD8 and FOXP3 were missed in bulk sequencing. Most shared enriched TCRB sequences were commonly generated ones.

This clonotype was obtained from a person in their twenties or thirties with breast cancer. The sample was blood. This chain links TRBV11-2 with TRBJ2-5; 9 nucleotides match TRBD2. The CDR3 loop reads CASSFGLTSGYQETQYF. In nucleotides, the CDR3 is TGTGCCAGCAGCTTTGGTCTGACTAGCGGATACCAAGAGACCCAGTACTTC.